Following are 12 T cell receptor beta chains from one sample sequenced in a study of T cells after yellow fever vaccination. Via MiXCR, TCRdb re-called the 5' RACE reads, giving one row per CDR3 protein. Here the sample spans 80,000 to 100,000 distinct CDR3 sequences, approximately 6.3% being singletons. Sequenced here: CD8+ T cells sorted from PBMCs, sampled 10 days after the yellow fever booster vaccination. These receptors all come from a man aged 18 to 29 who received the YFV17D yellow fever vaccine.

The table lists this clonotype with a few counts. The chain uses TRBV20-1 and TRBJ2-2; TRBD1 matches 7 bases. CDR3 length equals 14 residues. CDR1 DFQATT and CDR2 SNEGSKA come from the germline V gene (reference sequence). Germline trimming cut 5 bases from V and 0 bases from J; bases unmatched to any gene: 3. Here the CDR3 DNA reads TGCAGTGCTCCGGACAGGTCGAACACCGGGGAGCTGTTTTTT. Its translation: CSAPDRSNTGELFF.

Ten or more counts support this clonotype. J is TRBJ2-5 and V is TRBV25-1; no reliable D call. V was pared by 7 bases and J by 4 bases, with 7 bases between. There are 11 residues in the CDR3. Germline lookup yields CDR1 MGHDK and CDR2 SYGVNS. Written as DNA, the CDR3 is TGTGCCAGCACTGACGTAGAGACCCAGTACTTC. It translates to CASTDVETQYF.

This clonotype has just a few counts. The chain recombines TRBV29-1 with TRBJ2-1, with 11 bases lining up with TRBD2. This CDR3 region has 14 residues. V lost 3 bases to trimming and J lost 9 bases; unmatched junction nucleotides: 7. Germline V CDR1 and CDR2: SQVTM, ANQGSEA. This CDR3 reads CSVESSGGGGEQFF. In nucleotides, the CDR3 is TGCAGCGTTGAGAGTAGCGGGGGGGGTGGTGAGCAGTTCTTC.

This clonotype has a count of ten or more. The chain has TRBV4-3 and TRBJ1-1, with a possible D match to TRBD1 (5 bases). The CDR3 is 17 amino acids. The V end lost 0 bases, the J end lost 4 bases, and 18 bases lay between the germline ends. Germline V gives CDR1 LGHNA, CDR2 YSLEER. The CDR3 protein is CASSQDILEGLSTEAFF. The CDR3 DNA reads TGCGCCAGCAGCCAAGATATTCTGGAGGGGTTGAGCACTGAAGCTTTCTTT.

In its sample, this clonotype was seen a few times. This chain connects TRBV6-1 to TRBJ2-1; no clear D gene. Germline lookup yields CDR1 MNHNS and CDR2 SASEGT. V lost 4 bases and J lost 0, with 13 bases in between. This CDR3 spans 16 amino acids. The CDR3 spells CASSVGWTSSYNEQFF. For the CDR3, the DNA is TGTGCCAGCAGTGTTGGGTGGACGAGCTCCTACAATGAGCAGTTCTTC.

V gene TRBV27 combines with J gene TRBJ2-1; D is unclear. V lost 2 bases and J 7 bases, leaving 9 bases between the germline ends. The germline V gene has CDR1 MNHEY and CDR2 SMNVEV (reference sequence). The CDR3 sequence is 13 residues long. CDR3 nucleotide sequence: TGTGCCAGCAGTTTAACTGCTAGGAATGAGCAGTTCTTC. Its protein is CASSLTARNEQFF.

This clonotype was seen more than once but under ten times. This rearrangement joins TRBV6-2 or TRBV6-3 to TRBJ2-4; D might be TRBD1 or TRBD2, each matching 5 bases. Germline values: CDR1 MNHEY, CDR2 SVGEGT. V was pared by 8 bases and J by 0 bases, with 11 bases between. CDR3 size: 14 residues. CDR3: CASRGAVAKNIQYF. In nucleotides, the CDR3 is TGTGCCAGCCGAGGGGCCGTAGCCAAAAACATTCAGTACTTC.

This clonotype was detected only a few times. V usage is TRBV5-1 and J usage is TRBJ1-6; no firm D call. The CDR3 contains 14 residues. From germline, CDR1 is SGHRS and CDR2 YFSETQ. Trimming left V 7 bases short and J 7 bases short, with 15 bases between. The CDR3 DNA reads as TGCGCCAGCCGCCATAGCGGGGAAAATTCACCCCTCCACTTT. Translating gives CASRHSGENSPLHF.

CDR3 nucleotide sequence: TGCGCCAGCAGCTCGGCGGAGGACACCGGGGAGCTGTTTTTT. As protein: CASSSAEDTGELFF. The chain links TRBV5-1 to TRBJ2-2; TRBD2 might be the D (5 bases). With 3 bases removed from V and 3 bases from J, the gap between germline ends came to 9 bases. CDR1 SGHRS and CDR2 YFSETQ come from the germline V gene. The CDR3 is 14 residues long.

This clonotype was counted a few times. The CDR3 sequence: CASSHPSPPLLRTQYF. The DNA of the CDR3 is TGTGCCAGCAGCCACCCCTCCCCCCCTCTACTGAGGACGCAGTATTTT. The V and J genes are TRBV4-2 and TRBJ2-3, with D unclear. CDR3 length equals 16 residues. Germline CDR1 is LGHNA and CDR2 is YNFKEQ. Trimming removed 3 bases from V and 9 bases from J, with 22 bases in between.

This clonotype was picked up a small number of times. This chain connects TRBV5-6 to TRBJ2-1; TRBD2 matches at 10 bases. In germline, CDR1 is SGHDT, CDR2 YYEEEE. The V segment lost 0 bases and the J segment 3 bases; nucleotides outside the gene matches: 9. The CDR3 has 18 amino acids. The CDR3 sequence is CASSLVFLAGVIYNEQFF. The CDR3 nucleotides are TGTGCCAGCAGCTTGGTCTTTCTAGCGGGGGTAATCTACAATGAGCAGTTCTTC.

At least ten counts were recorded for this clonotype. The CDR3 DNA reads as TGTGCCAGCAGCGTAGCGGGTAGCGGGGGGGCCGCAGATACGCAGTATTTT. Residues: CASSVAGSGGAADTQYF. The J gene is TRBJ2-3, the V gene TRBV9; TRBD2 agrees at 11 bases. Germline CDR1 and CDR2: SGDLS and YYNGEE. The CDR3 sequence is 17 residues long. The trim removed 0 bases at V and 4 bases at J, leaving 7 bases unmatched.